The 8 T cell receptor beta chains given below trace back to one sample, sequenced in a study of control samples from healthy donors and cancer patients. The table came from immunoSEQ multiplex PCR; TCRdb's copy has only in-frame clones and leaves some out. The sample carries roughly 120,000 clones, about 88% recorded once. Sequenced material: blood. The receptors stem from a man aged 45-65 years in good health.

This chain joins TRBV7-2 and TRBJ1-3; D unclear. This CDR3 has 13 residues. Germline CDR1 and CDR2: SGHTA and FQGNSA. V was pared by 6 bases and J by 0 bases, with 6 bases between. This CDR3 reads CASRLSSGNTIYF. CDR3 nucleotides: TGTGCCAGCAGGCTTAGCTCTGGAAACACCATATATTTT.

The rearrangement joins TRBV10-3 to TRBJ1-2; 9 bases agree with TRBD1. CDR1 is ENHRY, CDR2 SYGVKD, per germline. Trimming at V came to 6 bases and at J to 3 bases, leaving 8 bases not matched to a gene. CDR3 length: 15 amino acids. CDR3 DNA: TGTGCCATCAGCAATCCGGGACAGGGTTACTATGGCTACACCTTC. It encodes CAISNPGQGYYGYTF.

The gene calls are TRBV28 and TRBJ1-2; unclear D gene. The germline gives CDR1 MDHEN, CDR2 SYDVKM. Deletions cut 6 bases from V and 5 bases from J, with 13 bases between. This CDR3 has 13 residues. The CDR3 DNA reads TGTGCCAGCAGCCAATCTCAGGTTTATGGCTACACCTTC. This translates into CASSQSQVYGYTF.

CDR3 in DNA: TGTGCCAGCAATGATGGGACTAGCGGGTCCCACGAGCAGTACTTC. Protein product: CASNDGTSGSHEQYF. The gene calls are TRBV28 and TRBJ2-7; 12 bases are shared with TRBD2. The CDR3 extends over 15 amino acids. Germline CDR1 and CDR2: MDHEN and SYDVKM. With V trimmed by 7 bases and J by 5 bases, 9 bases remained unmatched.

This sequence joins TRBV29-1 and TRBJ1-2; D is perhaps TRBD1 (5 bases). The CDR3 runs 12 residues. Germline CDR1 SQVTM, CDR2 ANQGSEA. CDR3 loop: CGHWDRGYGYTF. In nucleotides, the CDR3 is TGCGGCCATTGGGACCGGGGGTATGGCTACACCTTC.

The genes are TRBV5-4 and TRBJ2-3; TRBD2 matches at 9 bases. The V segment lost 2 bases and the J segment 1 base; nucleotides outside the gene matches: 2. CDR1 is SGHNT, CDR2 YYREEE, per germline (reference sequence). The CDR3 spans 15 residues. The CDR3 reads CASSLRLAGTDTQYF. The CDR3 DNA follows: TGTGCCAGCAGCTTAAGACTAGCGGGCACAGATACGCAGTATTTT.

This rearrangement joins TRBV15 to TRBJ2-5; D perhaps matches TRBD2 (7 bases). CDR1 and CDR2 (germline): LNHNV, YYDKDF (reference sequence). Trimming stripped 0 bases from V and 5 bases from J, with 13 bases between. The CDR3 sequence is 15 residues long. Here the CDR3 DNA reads TGTGCCACCAGCAGAGACAGGGGAGGGAGCGAGACCCAGTACTTC. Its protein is CATSRDRGGSETQYF.

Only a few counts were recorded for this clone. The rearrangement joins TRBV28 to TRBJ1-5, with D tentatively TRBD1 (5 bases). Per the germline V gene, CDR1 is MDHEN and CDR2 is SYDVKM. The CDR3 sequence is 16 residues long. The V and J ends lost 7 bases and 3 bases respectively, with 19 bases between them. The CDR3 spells CASKGKKGINNQPQHF. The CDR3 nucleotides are TGTGCCAGCAAGGGGAAAAAGGGGATCAACAATCAGCCCCAGCATTTT.